The source of this TCR beta chain is a study of blood T cell repertoires in COVID-19. About the study: Samples came from the United States, Italy and Spain, spanning acute and convalescent COVID-19.

This CDR3 is built from 18 residues. Trimming took off 5 bases at V and 0 bases at J, with 20 bases between the two ends. Germline loops: CDR1 MDHEN, CDR2 SYDVKM. Authors' analysis steps: Reference gene primer amplification in the assay estimated nucleated cell counts. Some clones are missing from TCRdb's copy, which holds only in-frame ones; the method was immunoSEQ multiplex PCR. V and J calls and clone size are those listed in that table; D and trimming were worked out from the DNA. The table lists some 87,000 clones, 60% to 85% of them singletons. The specimen was peripheral blood. This receptor was identified in a human donor in a cohort sampled during active COVID-19. The genes are TRBV28 and TRBJ2-1; possible D gene TRBD2, 6 bases. CDR3 protein: CASSPHGGDGSSYNEQFF. CDR3 DNA sequence: TGTGCCAGCAGTCCTCACGGCGGGGATGGGAGCTCCTACAATGAGCAGTTCTTC.